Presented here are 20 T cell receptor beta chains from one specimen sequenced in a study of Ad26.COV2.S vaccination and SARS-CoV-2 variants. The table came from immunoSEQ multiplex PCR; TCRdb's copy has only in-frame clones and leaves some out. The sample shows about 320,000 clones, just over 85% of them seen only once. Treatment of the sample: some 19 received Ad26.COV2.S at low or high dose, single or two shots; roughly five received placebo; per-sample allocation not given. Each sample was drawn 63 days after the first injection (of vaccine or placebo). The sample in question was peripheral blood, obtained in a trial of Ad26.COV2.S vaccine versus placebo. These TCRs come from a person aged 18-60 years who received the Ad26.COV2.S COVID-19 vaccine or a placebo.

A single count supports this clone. CDR3 DNA sequence: TGTGCCAGCTCTCCCGCAAAGGAGGATGGCTACACCTTC. This encodes CASSPAKEDGYTF. The chain uses TRBV25-1 and TRBJ1-2; D gene uncertain. The germline V gene encodes CDR1 MGHDK and CDR2 SYGVNS. The CDR3 contains 13 residues. V lost 8 bases and J lost 6, with 16 bases in between.

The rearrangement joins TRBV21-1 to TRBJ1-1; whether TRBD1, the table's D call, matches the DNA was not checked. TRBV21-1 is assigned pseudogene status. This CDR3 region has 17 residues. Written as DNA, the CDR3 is TGTGCCAGCAGCACCACGGGTCCCGGGACAGGGGGTACTGAAGCTTTCTTT. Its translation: CASSTTGPGTGGTEAFF.

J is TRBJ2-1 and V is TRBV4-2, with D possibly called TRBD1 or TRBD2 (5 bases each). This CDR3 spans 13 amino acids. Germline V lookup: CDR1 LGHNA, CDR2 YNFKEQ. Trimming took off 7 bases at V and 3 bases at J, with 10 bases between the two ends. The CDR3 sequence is CASTRGDYNEQFF. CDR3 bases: TGTGCCAGCACCCGAGGGGACTACAATGAGCAGTTCTTC.

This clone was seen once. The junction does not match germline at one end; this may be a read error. This CDR3 reads CASSLGQVSYNEQFF. In nucleotides, the CDR3 is TGTGCCAGCAGTTTGGGACAGGTTTCCTACAATGAGCAGTTCTTC. V is TRBV5-4 and J is TRBJ2-1, with TRBD1 matching 8 bases. From germline, CDR1 is SGHNT and CDR2 YYREEE (reference sequence). This CDR3 is built from 15 residues.

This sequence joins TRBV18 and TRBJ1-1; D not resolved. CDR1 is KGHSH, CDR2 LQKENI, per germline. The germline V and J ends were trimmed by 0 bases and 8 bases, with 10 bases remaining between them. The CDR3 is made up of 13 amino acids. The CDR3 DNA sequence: TGTGCCAGCTCACCACCGGGTCGCCGGGAAGCTTTCTTT. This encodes CASSPPGRREAFF.

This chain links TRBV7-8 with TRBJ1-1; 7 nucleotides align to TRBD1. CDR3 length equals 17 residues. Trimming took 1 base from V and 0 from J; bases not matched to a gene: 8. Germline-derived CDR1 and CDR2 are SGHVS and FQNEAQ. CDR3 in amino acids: CASSLGRDSRMNTEAFF. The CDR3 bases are TGTGCCAGCAGCTTAGGGAGGGACAGCCGCATGAACACTGAAGCTTTCTTT. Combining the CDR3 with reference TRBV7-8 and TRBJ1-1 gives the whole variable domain GAGVSQSPRYKVAKRGQDVALRCDPISGHVSLFWYQQALGQGPEFLTYFQNEAQLDKSGLPSDRFFAERPEGSVSTLKIQRTQQEDSAVYLCASSLGRDSRMNTEAFFGQGTRLTVV.

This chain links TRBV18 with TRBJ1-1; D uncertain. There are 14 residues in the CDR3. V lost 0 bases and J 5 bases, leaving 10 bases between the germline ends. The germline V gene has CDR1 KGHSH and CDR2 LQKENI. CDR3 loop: CASSPPKAGTEAFF. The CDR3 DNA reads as TGTGCCAGCTCACCACCAAAGGCGGGAACTGAAGCTTTCTTT.

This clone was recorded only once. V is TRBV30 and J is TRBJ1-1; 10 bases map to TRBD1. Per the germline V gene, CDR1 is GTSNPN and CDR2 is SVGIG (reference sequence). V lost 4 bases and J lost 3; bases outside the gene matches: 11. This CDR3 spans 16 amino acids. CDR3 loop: CAWNRLRGTGDTEAFF. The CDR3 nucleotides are TGTGCCTGGAATCGATTGCGGGGGACAGGGGACACTGAAGCTTTCTTT.

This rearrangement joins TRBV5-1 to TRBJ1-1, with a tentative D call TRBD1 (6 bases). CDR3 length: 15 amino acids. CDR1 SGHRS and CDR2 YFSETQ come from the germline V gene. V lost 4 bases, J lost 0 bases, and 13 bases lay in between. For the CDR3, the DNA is TGCGCCAGCAGCCCCGGGGACAACTTGAACACTGAAGCTTTCTTT. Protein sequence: CASSPGDNLNTEAFF.

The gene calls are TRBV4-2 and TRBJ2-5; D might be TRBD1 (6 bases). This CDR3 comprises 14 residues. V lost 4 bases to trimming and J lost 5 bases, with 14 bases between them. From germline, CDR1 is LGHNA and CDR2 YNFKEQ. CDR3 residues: CASSREGQRETQYF. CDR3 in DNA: TGTGCCAGCAGCCGAGAAGGACAGCGGGAGACCCAGTACTTC.

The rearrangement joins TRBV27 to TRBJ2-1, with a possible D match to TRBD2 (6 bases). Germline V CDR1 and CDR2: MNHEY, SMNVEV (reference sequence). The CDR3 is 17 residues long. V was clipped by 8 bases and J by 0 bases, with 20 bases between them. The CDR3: CASRARGGLSSYNEQFF. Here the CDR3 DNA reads TGTGCCAGCCGTGCCCGCGGTGGACTAAGCTCCTACAATGAGCAGTTCTTC.

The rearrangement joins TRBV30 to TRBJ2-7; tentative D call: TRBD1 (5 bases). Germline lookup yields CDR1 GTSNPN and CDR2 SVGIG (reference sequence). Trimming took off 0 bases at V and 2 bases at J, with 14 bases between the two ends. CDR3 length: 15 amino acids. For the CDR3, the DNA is TGTGCCTGGAGTGTACAAAGTGGCAGGGCCTACGAGCAGTACTTC. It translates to CAWSVQSGRAYEQYF.

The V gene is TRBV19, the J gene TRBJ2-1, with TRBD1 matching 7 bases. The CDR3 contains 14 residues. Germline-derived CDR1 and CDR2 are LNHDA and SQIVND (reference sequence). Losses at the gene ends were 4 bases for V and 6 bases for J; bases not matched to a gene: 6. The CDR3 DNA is TGTGCCAGTAGTAAGGCAGGGGGTTTCAATGAGCAGTTCTTC. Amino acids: CASSKAGGFNEQFF.

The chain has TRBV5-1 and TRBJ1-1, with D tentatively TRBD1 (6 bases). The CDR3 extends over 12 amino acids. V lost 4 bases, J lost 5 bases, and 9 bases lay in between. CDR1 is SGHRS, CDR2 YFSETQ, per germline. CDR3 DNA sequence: TGCGCCAGCAGCGGGAGGGGGACTGAAGCTTTCTTT. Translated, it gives CASSGRGTEAFF. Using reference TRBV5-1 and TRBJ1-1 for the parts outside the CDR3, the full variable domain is KAGVTQTPRYLIKTRGQQVTLSCSPISGHRSVSWYQQTPGQGLQFLFEYFSETQRNKGNFPGRFSGRQFSNSRSEMNVSTLELGDSALYLCASSGRGTEAFFGQGTRLTVV.

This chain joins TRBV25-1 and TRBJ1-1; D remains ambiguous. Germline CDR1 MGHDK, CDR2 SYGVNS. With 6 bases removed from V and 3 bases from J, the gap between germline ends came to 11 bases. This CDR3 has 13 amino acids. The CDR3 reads CASRGRWDTEAFF. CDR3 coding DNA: TGTGCCAGCAGGGGAAGGTGGGACACTGAAGCTTTCTTT. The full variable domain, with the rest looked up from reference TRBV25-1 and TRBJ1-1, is EADIYQTPRYLVIGTGKKITLECSQTMGHDKMYWYQQDPGMELHLIHYSYGVNSTEKGDLSSESTVSRIRTEHFPLTLESARPSHTSQYLCASRGRWDTEAFFGQGTRLTVV.

CDR3 bases: TGCAGCGTTCGGGACACCTACGAGCAGTACTTC. This codes for CSVRDTYEQYF. The chain employs TRBV29-1 and TRBJ2-7, with a tentative D call TRBD1 (6 bases). The length of the CDR3 is 11 residues. Trimming cost V 5 bases and J 2 bases, with 7 bases left between them. CDR1 and CDR2 from the germline V gene are SQVTM and ANQGSEA.

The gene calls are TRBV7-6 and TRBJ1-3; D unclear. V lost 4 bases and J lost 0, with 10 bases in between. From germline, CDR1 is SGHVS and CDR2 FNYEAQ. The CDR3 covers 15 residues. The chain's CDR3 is CASSSSGLSGNTIYF. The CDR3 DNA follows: TGTGCCAGCAGCTCGAGTGGGCTCTCTGGAAACACCATATATTTT.

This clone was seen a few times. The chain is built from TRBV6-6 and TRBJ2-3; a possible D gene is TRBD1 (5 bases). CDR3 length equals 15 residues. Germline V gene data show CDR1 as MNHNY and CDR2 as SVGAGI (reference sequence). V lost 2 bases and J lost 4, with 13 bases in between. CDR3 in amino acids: CASSYSQGSADTQYF. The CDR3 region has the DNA TGTGCCAGCAGTTACAGTCAGGGATCAGCAGATACGCAGTATTTT.

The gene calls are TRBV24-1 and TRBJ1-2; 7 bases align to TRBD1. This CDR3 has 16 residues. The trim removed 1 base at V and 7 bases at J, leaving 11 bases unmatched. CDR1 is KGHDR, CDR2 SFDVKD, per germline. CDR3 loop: CATSDFRQGAFSGYTF. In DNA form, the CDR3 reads TGTGCCACCAGTGATTTTAGACAGGGAGCTTTTTCTGGCTACACCTTC.

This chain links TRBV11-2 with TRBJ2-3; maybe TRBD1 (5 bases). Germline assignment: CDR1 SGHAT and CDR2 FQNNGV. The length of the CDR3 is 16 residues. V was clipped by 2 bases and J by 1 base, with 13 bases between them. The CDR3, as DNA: TGTGCCAGCAGCTTAAGGGGAAACTTCGGCACAGATACGCAGTATTTT. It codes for CASSLRGNFGTDTQYF. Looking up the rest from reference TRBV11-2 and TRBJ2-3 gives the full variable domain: EAGVAQSPRYKIIEKRQSVAFWCNPISGHATLYWYQQILGQGPKLLIQFQNNGVVDDSQLPKDRFSAERLKGVDSTLKIQPAKLEDSAVYLCASSLRGNFGTDTQYFGPGTRLTVL.